This entry is about one T cell receptor beta chain. The source of the sample is a study of T cells in Graves' hyperthyroidism and ophthalmopathy. Using RNA transcripts as the source, TCR beta CDR3 regions were amplified. The HTBI primer set served for first-round RT-PCR of the TCR CDR3. TCRdb reprocessed the multiplex PCR reads via MiXCR and lists one record per CDR3 protein. The table shows hundreds of thousands of distinct CDR3 sequences, with 35% to 55% occurring only once. Trimming removed 0 bases at V and 12 bases at J, with 8 bases between. CDR3 length equals 11 residues. The germline CDR1 and CDR2 sequences are LNHNV and YYDKDF (reference sequence).

The source is a woman younger than 35 with Graves' hyperthyroidism. The rearrangement links TRBV15 to TRBJ1-2; D is unclear. The source material was peripheral blood or thyroid tissue (not recorded which). The CDR3 DNA reads as TGTGCCACCAGCAGAGATCGGCCAAACACCTTC. Translation gives CATSRDRPNTF. Drawing the rest from reference TRBV15 and TRBJ1-2, the complete variable domain is DAMVIQNPRYQVTQFGKPVTLSCSQTLNHNVMYWYQQKSSQAPKLLFHYYDKDFNNEADTPDNFQSRRPNTSFCFLDIRSPGLGDTAMYLCATSRDRPNTFGSGTRLTVV.